One TCR beta chain is described in this entry. Its ends do not fully match the called genes, so a read error is possible. This entry comes from a study of CD8+ T cells in alopecia areata. About the research overall: Patients in the treated group were given tofacitinib by mouth, 5 to 10 mg twice a day.

The CDR3 consists of 13 residues. Germline V gene sequence: CDR1 SSHAT, CDR2 FNYEAQ (reference sequence). Following RNA extraction, reverse transcription yielded cDNA that acted as the sequencing template. This table comes from immunoSEQ multiplex PCR, and its TCRdb copy is limited to in-frame clones, with some not included. The sample holds roughly 250,000 clones, roughly two thirds seen once. The source material was CD4+ T cells sorted from blood, sampled at week 0. The receptor was derived from a human donor with alopecia areata. The rearrangement links TRBV7-7 to TRBJ2-5; the D gene is possibly TRBD2 (5 bases). The CDR3 nucleotides read TGTGCTAGCAGCTTAGCGAGGCAAGAGACCCAGTACTTC. It specifies CASSLARQETQYF.